This passage covers 16 T cell receptor beta chains from one sample sequenced in a study of blood T cell repertoires in COVID-19. Method: immunoSEQ multiplex PCR; TCRdb's copy keeps in-frame clones and lacks some. The table lists approximately 33,000 clones, around 80% of them singletons. The sequencing input was peripheral blood. The receptors were gathered from a man between 65 and 85 years old with acute or convalescent COVID-19.

The chain has TRBV5-1 and TRBJ2-7; 7 bases align to TRBD2. This CDR3 has 17 residues. Germline CDR1 and CDR2: SGHRS and YFSETQ. V was clipped by 3 bases and J by 3 bases; unmatched bases: 15. CDR3 protein: CASSYWLADTTGYEQYF. CDR3 in DNA: TGCGCCAGCAGCTATTGGCTAGCGGATACAACTGGCTACGAGCAGTACTTC.

The V gene is TRBV4-3, the J gene TRBJ2-6, with 8 bases matching TRBD1. The V segment lost 1 base and the J segment 8 bases; nucleotides outside the gene matches: 10. The germline V gene encodes CDR1 LGHNA and CDR2 YSLEER. There are 17 residues in the CDR3. The CDR3 spells CASSQGQGFLGSNVLTF. For the CDR3, the DNA is TGCGCCAGCAGCCAAGGACAGGGGTTTTTAGGGTCCAACGTCCTGACTTTC.

In nucleotides, the CDR3 is TGTGCCAGCAGCCCCCAGGGACAGGGAAGACTGGGTGGCTACACCTTC. This gives the protein CASSPQGQGRLGGYTF. This chain joins TRBV3-1 (or the pseudogene TRBV3-2) and TRBJ1-2, with 9 bases that match TRBD1. The V and J ends lost 4 bases and 7 bases, in that order; junction bases with no gene match: 13. CDR3 size: 16 residues. The germline V gene has CDR1 LGHDT and CDR2 YNNKEL (reference sequence).

This chain uses TRBV10-1 with TRBJ2-7; no definite D call. Germline lookup yields CDR1 WNHNN and CDR2 SYGVQD (reference sequence). The CDR3 has 13 amino acids. V dropped 5 bases and J dropped 6 bases, with 14 bases sitting between them. CDR3 amino acids: CASSYSKNTEQYF. For the CDR3, the DNA is TGCGCCAGCAGTTATAGCAAGAATACCGAGCAGTACTTC.

The sample holds a few counts of this clone. V and J are TRBV6-5 and TRBJ2-5; possibly TRBD2 for D (7 bases). There are 16 residues in the CDR3. The germline CDR1 and CDR2 sequences are MNHEY and SVGAGI. Trimming pared 3 bases from V and 4 bases from J, leaving 18 bases between. The CDR3 protein is CASSYNKRGGRETQYF. The CDR3 DNA reads as TGTGCCAGCAGTTATAACAAGAGGGGGGGGCGAGAGACCCAGTACTTC.

This clone was picked up one time. V usage is TRBV27 and J usage is TRBJ2-2; 8 bases map to TRBD1. The trim removed 6 bases at V and 5 bases at J, leaving 11 bases unmatched. Germline CDR1 and CDR2: MNHEY and SMNVEV (reference sequence). The CDR3 is 16 amino acids. Here the CDR3 DNA reads TGTGCCAGCAGAAGCAGAGACAGGGGCGGTACCGGGGAGCTGTTTTTT. Its protein is CASRSRDRGGTGELFF.

J is TRBJ1-2 and V is TRBV6-5; D is uncertain. The length of the CDR3 is 14 residues. Germline CDR1 MNHEY, CDR2 SVGAGI. Trimming removed 8 bases from V and 5 bases from J, with 18 bases in between. CDR3 in DNA: TGTGCCAGCGCCTCGAACAGTTGGGAGTATGGCTACACCTTC. Translating gives CASASNSWEYGYTF.

This chain uses TRBV18 with TRBJ2-1, with 11 bases lining up with TRBD1. From germline, CDR1 is KGHSH and CDR2 LQKENI. The V gene end was trimmed by 3 bases and the J gene end by 5 bases; junction bases not matched to a gene: 3. The CDR3 is 15 amino acids. The CDR3 spells CASSPRDRGDNEQFF. CDR3 DNA: TGTGCCAGCTCACCCCGGGACAGGGGGGACAATGAGCAGTTCTTC.

The CDR3 sequence is CASSLSTTGFNYGYTF. CDR3 coding DNA: TGTGCCAGCAGCTTATCTACGACAGGGTTTAACTATGGCTACACCTTC. The chain couples TRBV9 to TRBJ1-2; 7 bases align to TRBD1. V lost 4 bases and J lost 1; bases outside the gene matches: 10. Germline assignment: CDR1 SGDLS and CDR2 YYNGEE. CDR3 length equals 16 residues. Variable domain in full (rest from reference TRBV9 and TRBJ1-2): DSGVTQTPKHLITATGQRVTLRCSPRSGDLSVYWYQQSLDQGLQFLIQYYNGEERAKGNILERFSAQQFPDLHSELNLSSLELGDSALYFCASSLSTTGFNYGYTFGSGTRLTVV.

J is TRBJ2-3 and V is TRBV3-1 (or the pseudogene TRBV3-2); 10 bases match TRBD2. This CDR3 region has 19 residues. Trimming at V came to 1 base and at J to 2 bases, leaving 12 bases not matched to a gene. Germline CDR1 LGHDT, CDR2 YNNKEL (reference sequence). CDR3 loop: CASSQVFPGLAGDTDTQYF. As DNA, the CDR3 is TGTGCCAGCAGCCAAGTCTTTCCTGGGCTAGCGGGGGACACAGATACGCAGTATTTT.

This clone was seen only once. The rearrangement uses TRBV29-1 and TRBJ1-5, with D perhaps matching TRBD1 (5 bases). Germline V lookup: CDR1 SQVTM, CDR2 ANQGSEA. This CDR3 contains 13 residues. V lost 6 bases, J lost 1 base, and 10 bases lay in between. The CDR3 DNA reads TGCAGCGTCGGGGGGACCAGCAATCAGCCCCAGCATTTT. It specifies CSVGGTSNQPQHF.

The rearrangement joins TRBV10-1 to TRBJ2-3; tentatively, D is TRBD2 (5 bases). CDR3 length equals 18 residues. From germline, CDR1 is WNHNN and CDR2 SYGVQD (reference sequence). V shed 2 bases and J shed 4 bases, with 22 bases lying between them. DNA of the CDR3: TGCGCCAGCAGTGAGACACCGGGAACTATTGGCGTCGCAGATACGCAGTATTTT. It specifies CASSETPGTIGVADTQYF.

The sample holds one count of this clone. This rearrangement joins TRBV11-2 to TRBJ2-7; D is possibly TRBD2 (5 bases). The CDR3 is 13 residues long. Germline V lookup: CDR1 SGHAT, CDR2 FQNNGV. V was shortened by 0 bases and J by 9 bases, with 12 bases between the two germline ends. The CDR3 loop is CASSLDPLSGQYF. The DNA of the CDR3 is TGTGCCAGCAGCTTAGATCCTCTGAGCGGGCAGTACTTC.

V is TRBV9 and J is TRBJ2-3; 9 bases line up with TRBD2. CDR1 and CDR2 from the germline V gene are SGDLS and YYNGEE. The V segment lost 4 bases and the J segment 0 bases; nucleotides outside the gene matches: 9. The CDR3 has 17 amino acids. CDR3: CASSPQTSGASTDTQYF. DNA of the CDR3: TGTGCCAGCAGCCCCCAGACTAGCGGAGCTAGCACAGATACGCAGTATTTT.

The chain has TRBV9 and TRBJ1-4; D gene ambiguous. The CDR3 contains 13 residues. Germline V gene sequence: CDR1 SGDLS, CDR2 YYNGEE. Deletions cut 4 bases from V and 2 bases from J, with 6 bases between. The CDR3 sequence is CASSLATNEKLFF. The CDR3 DNA is TGTGCCAGCAGCTTGGCCACTAATGAAAAACTGTTTTTT.

J is TRBJ1-5 and V is TRBV2; the D is unclear. Germline V gene data show CDR1 as SNHLY and CDR2 as FYNNEI. V lost 4 bases and J lost 1, with 8 bases in between. The CDR3 has 14 residues. Here the CDR3 DNA reads TGTGCCAGCAGTGTTGGGAGAAGCAATCAGCCCCAGCATTTT. Protein sequence: CASSVGRSNQPQHF.